This paragraph covers one TCR beta chain sequence. This clonotype was counted ten times or more. There is no known antigen for this receptor. Base quality data are lacking; no much larger clone is found one base away. These data are taken from a study of T-cell memory formation after mild COVID-19 (dated by TCRdb to the early 2020s). In the study overall: Most TCR sequence clusters were specific to one of the two donors. T-cell clones expanding and contracting after mild COVID-19 in a couple of donors were tracked by longitudinal TCRalpha and TCRbeta repertoire sequencing. The cohort comprised two young, previously healthy adult volunteers, one female and one male.

CDR1 and CDR2, per the germline V gene, are SGHRS and YFSETQ. V and J are truncated by 0 bases and 6 bases respectively, leaving an intervening sequence of 6 bases. The CDR3 sequence holds 12 residues, the cysteine and phenylalanine included. Just the 36-base CDR3 DNA is kept, in frame starting at base 1. Sequencing relied on an Illumina NovaSeq 6000. TCRalpha and TCRbeta cDNA libraries were constructed by 5'RACE with constant-segment primers, with sample barcodes and unique molecular identifiers being introduced. RNA was extracted from every sample with Trizol reagent. Library amplification was performed in two PCR steps, and a second sample barcode and Illumina TruSeq adapters were introduced in the second step. Sequencing of libraries was performed on an Illumina NovaSeq with 2 x 150 bp paired-end reads. As for the authors' bioinformatics: Reads were demultiplexed and collapsed into UMI-guided consensus sequences with migec v1.2.7. With mixcr v2.1.11, UMI consensuses were aligned to TRA and TRB V and J templates and assembled into clonotypes. A clonotype was counted as expanded or contracted only when both edgeR and NoisET called the clonotype significant, with the noise models trained on biological replicates. For edgeR calls, the cutoffs were a false discovery rate-adjusted p below 0.01 and a log2 fold-change threshold of 1. As an exploratory analysis of dynamics, max-normalized trajectories of the 1000 most abundant clonotypes were examined by PCA with hierarchical clustering. Separately sequenced CD4+ and CD8+ repertoires were used to assign a CD4 or CD8 phenotype to each responding clone. The public reads were quality trimmed at Q25 with fastp and then assembled into clones with MiXCR by TCRdb, keeping productive beta chains. Rows with one shared CDR3 protein collapse into an entry with the most common genes and DNA. TCRdb, not the original authors, processed these V and J calls. The sample table lists 250,000 to 400,000 distinct CDR3 sequences, around an eighth of them with a count of one. Roughly 21% of the sample is in the top ten clones.

Summary of the overall study and its limitations: SARS-CoV-2 specificity of the second-wave clones peaking on day 37 was not confirmed. Only a couple of mild cases were covered by the study, and larger cohorts that include severe cases with pre-infection samples were considered necessary. Clones contracting from day 15 to 85 had balanced CD4/CD8 phenotypes, while a second wave expanding from day 15 to 37 was biased towards CD4+. Contracting CD4+ clones were found mainly in CM and EM memory subsets, while CD8+ clones were enriched in EMRA. The detection of some responding clones in pre-infection memory suggests that pre-existing cross-reactive memory T cells joined the SARS-CoV-2 response.

PBMCs were isolated by Ficoll-Paque density gradient centrifugation. In this chain, TRBV5-1 is recombined with TRBJ1-1; no D gene call is confident. The receptor was isolated from a man between 18 and 29 years old who had mild COVID-19 (a few samples of this study predate the infection). The sample titles of this study are shuffled in the database, so cell type and time point are left out; the donor was told from shared clones. What was sequenced was PBMCs or a T cell subset sorted from them (not recorded which). The sequence in DNA is TGCGCCAGCAGCTTGGAAGGCCCTGAAGCTTTCTTT. This encodes CASSLEGPEAFF.